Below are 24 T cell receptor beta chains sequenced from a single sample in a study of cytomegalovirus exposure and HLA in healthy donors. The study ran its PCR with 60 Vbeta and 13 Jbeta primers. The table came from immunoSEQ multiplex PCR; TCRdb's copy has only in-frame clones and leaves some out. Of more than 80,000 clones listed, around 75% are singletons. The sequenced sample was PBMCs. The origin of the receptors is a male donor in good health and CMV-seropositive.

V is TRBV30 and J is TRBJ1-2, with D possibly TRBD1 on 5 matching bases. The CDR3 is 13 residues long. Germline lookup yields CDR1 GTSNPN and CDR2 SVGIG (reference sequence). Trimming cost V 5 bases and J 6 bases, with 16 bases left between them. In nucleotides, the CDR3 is TGTGCCTGGTCATTGCGGGGCTGGAATGGCTACACCTTC. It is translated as CAWSLRGWNGYTF.

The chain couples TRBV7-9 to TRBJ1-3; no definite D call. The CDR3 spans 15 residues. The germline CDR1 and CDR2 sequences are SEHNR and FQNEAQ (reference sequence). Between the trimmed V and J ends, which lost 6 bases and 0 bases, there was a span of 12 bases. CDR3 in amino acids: CASSDQRYSGNTIYF. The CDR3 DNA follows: TGTGCCAGCAGTGATCAGAGGTACTCTGGAAACACCATATATTTT.

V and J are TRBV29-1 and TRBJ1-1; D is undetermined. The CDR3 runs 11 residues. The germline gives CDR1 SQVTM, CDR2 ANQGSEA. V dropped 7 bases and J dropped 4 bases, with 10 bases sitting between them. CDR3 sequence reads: CSAVPGTEAFF. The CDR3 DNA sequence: TGCAGCGCCGTACCGGGCACTGAAGCTTTCTTT.

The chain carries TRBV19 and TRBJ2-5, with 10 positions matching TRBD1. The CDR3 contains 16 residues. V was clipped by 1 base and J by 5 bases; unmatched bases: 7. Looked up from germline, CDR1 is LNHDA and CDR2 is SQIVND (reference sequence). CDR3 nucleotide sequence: TGTGCCAGTAGTATAGCACGACAGGGGGCTTGGGAGACCCAGTACTTC. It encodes CASSIARQGAWETQYF.

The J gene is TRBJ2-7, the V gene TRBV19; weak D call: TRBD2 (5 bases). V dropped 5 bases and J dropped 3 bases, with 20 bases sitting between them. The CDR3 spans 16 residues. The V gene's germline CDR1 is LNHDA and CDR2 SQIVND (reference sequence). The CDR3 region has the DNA TGTGCCAGTAGTCCATCCGGCGGACTGAGTCTCTACGAGCAGTACTTC. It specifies CASSPSGGLSLYEQYF.

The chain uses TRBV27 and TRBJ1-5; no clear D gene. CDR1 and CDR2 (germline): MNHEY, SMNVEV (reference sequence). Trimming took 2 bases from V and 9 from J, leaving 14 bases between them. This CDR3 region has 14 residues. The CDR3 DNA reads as TGTGCCAGCAGTTTAGGGCAGGCCGTGGTGCCCCAGCATTTT. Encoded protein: CASSLGQAVVPQHF.

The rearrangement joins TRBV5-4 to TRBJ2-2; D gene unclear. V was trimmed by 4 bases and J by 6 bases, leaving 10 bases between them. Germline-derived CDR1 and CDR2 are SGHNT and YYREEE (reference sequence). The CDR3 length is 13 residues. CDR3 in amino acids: CASSDIRPGELFF. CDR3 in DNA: TGTGCCAGCAGCGACATCCGTCCCGGGGAGCTGTTTTTT.

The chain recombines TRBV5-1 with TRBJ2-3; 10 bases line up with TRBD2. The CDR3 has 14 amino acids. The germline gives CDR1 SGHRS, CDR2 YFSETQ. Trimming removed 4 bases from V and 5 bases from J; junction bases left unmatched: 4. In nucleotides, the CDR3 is TGCGCCAGCAGCGGGCTAGCGGGGGAAGATACGCAGTATTTT. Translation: CASSGLAGEDTQYF.

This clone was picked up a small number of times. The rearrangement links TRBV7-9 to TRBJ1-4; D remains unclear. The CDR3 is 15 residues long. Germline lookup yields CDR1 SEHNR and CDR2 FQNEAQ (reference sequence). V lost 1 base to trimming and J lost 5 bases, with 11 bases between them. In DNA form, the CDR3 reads TGTGCCAGCAGCTTAGTTGCCGTGAGCAATGAAAAACTGTTTTTT. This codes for CASSLVAVSNEKLFF.

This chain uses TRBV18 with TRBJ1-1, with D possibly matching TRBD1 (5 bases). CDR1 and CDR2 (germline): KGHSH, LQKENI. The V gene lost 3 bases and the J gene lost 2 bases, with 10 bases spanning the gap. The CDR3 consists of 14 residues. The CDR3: CASSPRTLNTEAFF. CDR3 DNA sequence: TGTGCCAGCTCACCTAGGACACTTAACACTGAAGCTTTCTTT.

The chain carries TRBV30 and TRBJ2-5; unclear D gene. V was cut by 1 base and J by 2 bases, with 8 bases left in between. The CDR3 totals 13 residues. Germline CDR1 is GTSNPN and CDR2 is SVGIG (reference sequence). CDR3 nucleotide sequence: TGTGCCTGGAGTGAAATATCTCAAGAGACCCAGTACTTC. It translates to CAWSEISQETQYF.

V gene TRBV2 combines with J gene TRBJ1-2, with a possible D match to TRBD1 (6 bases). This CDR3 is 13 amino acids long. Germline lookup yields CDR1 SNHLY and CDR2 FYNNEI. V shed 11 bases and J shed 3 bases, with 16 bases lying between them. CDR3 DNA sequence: TGTGCCGGCATTGGGACAAACCACTATGGCTACACCTTC. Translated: CAGIGTNHYGYTF.

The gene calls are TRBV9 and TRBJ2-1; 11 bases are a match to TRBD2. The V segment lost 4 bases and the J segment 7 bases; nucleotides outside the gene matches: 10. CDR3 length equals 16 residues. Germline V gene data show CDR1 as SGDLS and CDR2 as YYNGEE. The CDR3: CASSYAGTSGSNEQFF. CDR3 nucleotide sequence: TGTGCCAGCAGCTACGCCGGGACTAGCGGTTCAAATGAGCAGTTCTTC. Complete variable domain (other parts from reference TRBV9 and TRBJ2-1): DSGVTQTPKHLITATGQRVTLRCSPRSGDLSVYWYQQSLDQGLQFLIQYYNGEERAKGNILERFSAQQFPDLHSELNLSSLELGDSALYFCASSYAGTSGSNEQFFGPGTRLTVL.

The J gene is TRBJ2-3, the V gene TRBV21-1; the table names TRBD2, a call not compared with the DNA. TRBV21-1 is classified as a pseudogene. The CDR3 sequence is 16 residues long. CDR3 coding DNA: TGTGCCAGCAGCAAATCTCCGGCGGGAGCCTCAGATACGCAGTATTTT. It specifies CASSKSPAGASDTQYF.

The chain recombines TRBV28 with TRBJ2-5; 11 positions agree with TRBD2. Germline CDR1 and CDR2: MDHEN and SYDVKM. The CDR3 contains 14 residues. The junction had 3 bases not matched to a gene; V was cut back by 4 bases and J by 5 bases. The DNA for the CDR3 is TGTGCCAGCAGTTCGTCTAGCGGGGGGGAGACCCAGTACTTC. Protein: CASSSSSGGETQYF. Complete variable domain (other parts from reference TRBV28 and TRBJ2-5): DVKVTQSSRYLVKRTGEKVFLECVQDMDHENMFWYRQDPGLGLRLIYFSYDVKMKEKGDIPEGYSVSREKKERFSLILESASTNQTSMYLCASSSSSGGETQYFGPGTRLLVL.

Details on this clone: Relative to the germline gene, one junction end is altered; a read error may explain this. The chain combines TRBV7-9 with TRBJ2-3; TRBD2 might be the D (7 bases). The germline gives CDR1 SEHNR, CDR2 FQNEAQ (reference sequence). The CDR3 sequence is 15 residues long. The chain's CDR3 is CSSSQGTTSTDTQYF. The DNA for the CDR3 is TGTTCCAGCAGCCAGGGGACTACTAGCACAGATACGCAGTATTTT.

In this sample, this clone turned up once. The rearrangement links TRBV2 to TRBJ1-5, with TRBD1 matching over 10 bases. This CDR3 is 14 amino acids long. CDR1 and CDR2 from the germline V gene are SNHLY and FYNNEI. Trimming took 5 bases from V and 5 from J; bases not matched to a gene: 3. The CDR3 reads CASSTGTGDQPQHF. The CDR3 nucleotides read TGTGCCAGCAGTACCGGGACAGGGGATCAGCCCCAGCATTTT.

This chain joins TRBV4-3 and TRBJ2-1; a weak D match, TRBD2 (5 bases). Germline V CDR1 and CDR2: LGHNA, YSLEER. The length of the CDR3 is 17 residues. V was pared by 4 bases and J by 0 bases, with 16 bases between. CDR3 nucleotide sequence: TGCGCCAGCAGCCCCGGCACCGGCGGGCCCTCCTACAATGAGCAGTTCTTC. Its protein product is CASSPGTGGPSYNEQFF.

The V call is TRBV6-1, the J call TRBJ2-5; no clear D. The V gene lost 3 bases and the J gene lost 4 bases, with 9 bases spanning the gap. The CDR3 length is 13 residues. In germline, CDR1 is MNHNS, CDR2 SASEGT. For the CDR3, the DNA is TGTGCCAGCAGTGATCTTGGCGGAGAGACCCAGTACTTC. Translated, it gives CASSDLGGETQYF.

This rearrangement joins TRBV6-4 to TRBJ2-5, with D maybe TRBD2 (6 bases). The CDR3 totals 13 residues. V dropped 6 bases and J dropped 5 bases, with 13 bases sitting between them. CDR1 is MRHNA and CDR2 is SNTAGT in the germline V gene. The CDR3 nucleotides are TGTGCCAGCAGCCCTGACAGCGGGGAGACCCAGTACTTC. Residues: CASSPDSGETQYF.

CDR3: CASSAPGSLRGAFF. The CDR3 DNA reads TGTGCCAGCAGTGCACCCGGGTCCCTTAGGGGAGCTTTCTTT. The chain has TRBV6-5 and TRBJ1-1; D is possibly TRBD1 (5 bases). V shed 5 bases and J shed 10 bases, with 20 bases lying between them. Looked up from germline, CDR1 is MNHEY and CDR2 is SVGAGI. This CDR3 comprises 14 residues.

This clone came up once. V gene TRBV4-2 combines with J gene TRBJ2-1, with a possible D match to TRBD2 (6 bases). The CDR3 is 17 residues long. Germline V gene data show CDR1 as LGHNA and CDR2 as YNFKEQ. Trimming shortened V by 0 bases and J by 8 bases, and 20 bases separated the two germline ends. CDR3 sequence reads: CASSQDITGVWPDEQFF. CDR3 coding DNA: TGTGCCAGCAGCCAAGATATCACGGGAGTTTGGCCCGATGAGCAGTTCTTC.

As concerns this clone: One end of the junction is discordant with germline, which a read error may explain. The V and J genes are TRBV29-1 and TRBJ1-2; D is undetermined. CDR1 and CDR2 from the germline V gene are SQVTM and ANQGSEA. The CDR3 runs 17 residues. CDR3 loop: CSVESTLRPPKDYGYPF. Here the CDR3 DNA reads TGCAGCGTTGAAAGTACTTTGAGACCCCCAAAAGACTATGGCTACCCCTTC.

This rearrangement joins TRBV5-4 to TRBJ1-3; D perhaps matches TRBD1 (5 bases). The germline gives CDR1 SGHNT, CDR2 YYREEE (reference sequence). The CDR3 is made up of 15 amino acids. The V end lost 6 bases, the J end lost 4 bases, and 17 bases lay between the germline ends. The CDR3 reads CASTPGGGSGNTIYF. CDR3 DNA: TGTGCCAGCACCCCCGGCGGGGGGAGCGGAAACACCATATATTTT.